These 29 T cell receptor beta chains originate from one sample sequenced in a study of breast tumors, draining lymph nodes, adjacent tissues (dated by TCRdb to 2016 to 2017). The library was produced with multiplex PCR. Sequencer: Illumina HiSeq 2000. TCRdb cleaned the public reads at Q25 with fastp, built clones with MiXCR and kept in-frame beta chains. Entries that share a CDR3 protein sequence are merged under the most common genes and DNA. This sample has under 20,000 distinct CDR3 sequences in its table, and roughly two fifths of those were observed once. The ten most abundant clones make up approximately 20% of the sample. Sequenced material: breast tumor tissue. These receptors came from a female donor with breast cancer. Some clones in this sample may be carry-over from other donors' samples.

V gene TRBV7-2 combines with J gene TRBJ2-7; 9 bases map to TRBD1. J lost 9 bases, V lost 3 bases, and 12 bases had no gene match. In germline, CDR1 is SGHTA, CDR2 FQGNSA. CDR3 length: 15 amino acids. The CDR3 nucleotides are TGTGCCAGCAGCTTCTCAGCCGGGACAGGGAACGGGCAGTACTTC. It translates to CASSFSAGTGNGQYF.

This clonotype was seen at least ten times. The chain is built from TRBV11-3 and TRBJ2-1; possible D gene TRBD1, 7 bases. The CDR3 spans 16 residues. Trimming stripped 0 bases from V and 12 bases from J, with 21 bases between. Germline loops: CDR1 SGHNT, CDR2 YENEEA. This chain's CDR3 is CASSLDPRAGGLAQFF. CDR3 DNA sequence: TGTGCCAGCAGCTTAGATCCCAGGGCAGGGGGACTGGCGCAGTTCTTC.

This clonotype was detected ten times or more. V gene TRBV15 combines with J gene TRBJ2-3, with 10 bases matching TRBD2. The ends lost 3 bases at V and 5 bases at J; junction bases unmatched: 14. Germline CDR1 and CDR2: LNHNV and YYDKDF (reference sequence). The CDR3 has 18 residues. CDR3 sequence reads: CATSSLVFSGRSKDTQYF. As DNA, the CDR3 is TGTGCCACCAGCAGTTTGGTCTTTAGCGGGAGGTCTAAAGATACGCAGTATTTT.

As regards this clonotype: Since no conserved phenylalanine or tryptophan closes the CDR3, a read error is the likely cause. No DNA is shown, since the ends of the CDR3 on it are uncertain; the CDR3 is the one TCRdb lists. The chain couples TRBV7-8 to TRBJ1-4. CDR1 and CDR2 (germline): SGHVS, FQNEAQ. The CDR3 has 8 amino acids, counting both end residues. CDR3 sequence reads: CASSQRTS.

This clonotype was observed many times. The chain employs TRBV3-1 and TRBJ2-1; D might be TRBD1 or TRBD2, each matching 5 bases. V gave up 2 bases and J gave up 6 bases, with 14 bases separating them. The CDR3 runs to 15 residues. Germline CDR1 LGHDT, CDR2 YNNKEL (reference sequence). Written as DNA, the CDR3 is TGTGCCAGCAGCCAATACCGGGGACGCCTCAATGAGCAGTTCTTC. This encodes CASSQYRGRLNEQFF.

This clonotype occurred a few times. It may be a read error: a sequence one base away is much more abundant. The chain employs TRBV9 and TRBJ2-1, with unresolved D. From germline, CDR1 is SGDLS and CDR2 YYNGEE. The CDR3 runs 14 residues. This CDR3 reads CASSVAVQNNEQSF. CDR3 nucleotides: TGTGCCAGCAGCGTAGCTGTGCAAAACAATGAGCAGTCCTTC.

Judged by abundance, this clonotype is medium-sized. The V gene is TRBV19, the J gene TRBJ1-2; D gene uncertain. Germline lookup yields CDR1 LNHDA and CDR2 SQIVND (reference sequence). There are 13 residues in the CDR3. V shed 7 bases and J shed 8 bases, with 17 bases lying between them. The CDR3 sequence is CASTPRGFRGYTF. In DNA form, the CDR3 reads TGTGCCAGTACCCCTCGGGGTTTTAGAGGCTACACCTTC.

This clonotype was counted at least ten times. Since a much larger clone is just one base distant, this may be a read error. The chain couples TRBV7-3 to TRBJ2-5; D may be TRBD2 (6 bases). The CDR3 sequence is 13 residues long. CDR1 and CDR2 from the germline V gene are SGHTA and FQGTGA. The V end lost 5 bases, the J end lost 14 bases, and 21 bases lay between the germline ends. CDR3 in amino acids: CASSPKRGTDVYF. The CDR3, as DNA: TGTGCCAGCAGCCCGAAACGGGGGACGGATGTTTACTTC.

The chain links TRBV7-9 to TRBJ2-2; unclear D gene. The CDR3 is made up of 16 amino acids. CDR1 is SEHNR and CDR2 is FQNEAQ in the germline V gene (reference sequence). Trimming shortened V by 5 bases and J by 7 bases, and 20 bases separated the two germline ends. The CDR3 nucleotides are TGTGCCAGCAGCACCCCGGGCATGGGGTATAGCGGGGAGCTGTTTTTT. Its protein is CASSTPGMGYSGELFF.

CDR3: CASSPQGVGNSPLHF. The DNA of the CDR3 is TGTGCCAGCAGCCCACAGGGGGTAGGTAATTCACCCCTCCACTTT. The chain carries TRBV7-2 and TRBJ1-6; 8 nucleotides match TRBD1. Germline V gene sequence: CDR1 SGHTA, CDR2 FQGNSA. The V segment lost 5 bases and the J segment 6 bases; nucleotides outside the gene matches: 6. The CDR3 has 15 amino acids.

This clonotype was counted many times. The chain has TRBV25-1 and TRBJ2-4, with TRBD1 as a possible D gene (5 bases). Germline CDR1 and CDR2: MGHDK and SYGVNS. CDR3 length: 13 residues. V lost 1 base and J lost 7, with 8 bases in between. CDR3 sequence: CASSESGWNIQYF. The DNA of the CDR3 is TGTGCCAGCAGTGAATCAGGGTGGAACATTCAGTACTTC.

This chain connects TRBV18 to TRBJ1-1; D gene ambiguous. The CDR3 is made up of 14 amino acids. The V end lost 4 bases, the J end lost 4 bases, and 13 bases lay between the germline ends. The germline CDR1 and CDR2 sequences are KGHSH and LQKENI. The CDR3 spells CASSLSRESTEAFF. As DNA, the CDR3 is TGTGCCAGCTCACTCTCACGGGAGAGCACTGAAGCTTTCTTT.

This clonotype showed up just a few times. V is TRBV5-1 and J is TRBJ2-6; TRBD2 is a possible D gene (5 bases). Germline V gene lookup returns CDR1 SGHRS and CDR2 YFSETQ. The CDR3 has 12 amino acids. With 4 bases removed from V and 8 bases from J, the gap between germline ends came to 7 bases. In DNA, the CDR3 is TGCGCCAGCAGCGCCGGGACCAACGTCCTGACTTTC. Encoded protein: CASSAGTNVLTF.

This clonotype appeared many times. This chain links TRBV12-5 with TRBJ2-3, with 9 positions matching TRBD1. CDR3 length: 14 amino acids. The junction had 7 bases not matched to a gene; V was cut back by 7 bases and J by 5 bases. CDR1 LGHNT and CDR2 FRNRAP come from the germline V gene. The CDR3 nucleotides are TGTGCTAGTGCCAAAGACAGGGGGAGAGATACGCAGTATTTT. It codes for CASAKDRGRDTQYF.

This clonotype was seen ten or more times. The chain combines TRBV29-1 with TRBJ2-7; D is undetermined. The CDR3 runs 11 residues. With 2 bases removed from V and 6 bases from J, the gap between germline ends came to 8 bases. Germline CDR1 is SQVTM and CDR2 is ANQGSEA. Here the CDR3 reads CSVELPGEQYF. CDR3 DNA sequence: TGCAGCGTTGAACTCCCGGGCGAGCAGTACTTC.

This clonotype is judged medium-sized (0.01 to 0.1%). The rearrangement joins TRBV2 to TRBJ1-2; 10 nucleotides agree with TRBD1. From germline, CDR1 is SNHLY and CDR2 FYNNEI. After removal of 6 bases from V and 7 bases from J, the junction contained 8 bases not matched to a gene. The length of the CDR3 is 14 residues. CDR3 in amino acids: CASRGDRGTRGYTF. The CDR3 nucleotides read TGTGCCAGCAGGGGGGACAGGGGAACTCGTGGCTACACCTTC.

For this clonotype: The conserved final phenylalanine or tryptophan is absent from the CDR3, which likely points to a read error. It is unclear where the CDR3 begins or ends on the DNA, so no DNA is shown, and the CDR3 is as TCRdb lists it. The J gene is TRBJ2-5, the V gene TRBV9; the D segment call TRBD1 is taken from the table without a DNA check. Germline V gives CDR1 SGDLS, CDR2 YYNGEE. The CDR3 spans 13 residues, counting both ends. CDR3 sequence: CASSRGPQETRYS.

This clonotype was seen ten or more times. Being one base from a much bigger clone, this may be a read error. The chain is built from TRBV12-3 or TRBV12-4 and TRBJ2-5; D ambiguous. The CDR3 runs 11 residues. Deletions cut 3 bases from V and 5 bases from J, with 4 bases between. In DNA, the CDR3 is TGTGCCAGCAGTTTCATGGAGACCCAGTACTTC. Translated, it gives CASSFMETQYF.

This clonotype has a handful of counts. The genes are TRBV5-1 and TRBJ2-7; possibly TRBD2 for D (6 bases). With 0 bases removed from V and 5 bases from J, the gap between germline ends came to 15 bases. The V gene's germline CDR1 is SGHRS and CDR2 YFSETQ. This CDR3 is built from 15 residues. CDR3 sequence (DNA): TGCGCCAGCAGCTTGGTGGGCGGGATAGACGACGAGCAGTACTTC. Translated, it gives CASSLVGGIDDEQYF.

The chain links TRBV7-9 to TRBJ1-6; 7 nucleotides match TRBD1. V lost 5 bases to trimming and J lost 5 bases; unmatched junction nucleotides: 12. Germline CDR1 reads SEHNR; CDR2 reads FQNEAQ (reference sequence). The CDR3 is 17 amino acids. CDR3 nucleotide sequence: TGTGCCAGCAGCAACTTCCATGAGGGGGCTGATAATTCACCCCTCCACTTT. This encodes CASSNFHEGADNSPLHF.

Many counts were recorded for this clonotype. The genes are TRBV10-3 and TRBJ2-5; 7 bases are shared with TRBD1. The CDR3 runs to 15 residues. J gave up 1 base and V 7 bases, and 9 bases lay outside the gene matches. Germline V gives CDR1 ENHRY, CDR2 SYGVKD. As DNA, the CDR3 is TGTGCCATCATGGGCGCAAACAGGGGCCAAGAGACCCAGTACTTC. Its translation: CAIMGANRGQETQYF.

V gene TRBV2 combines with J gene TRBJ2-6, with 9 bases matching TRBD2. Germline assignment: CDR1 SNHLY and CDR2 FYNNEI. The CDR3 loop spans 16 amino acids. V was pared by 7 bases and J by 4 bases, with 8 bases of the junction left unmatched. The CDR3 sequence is CASMGAGTSGANVLTF. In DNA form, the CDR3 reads TGTGCCAGCATGGGTGCCGGGACTAGCGGGGCCAACGTCCTGACTTTC.

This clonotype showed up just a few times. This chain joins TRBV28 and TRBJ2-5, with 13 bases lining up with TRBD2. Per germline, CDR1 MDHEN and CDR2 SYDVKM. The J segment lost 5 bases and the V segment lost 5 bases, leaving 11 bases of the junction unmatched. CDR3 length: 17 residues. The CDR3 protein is CASSPGTSGIRSETQYF. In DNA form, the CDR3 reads TGTGCCAGCAGTCCGGGGACTAGCGGGATTCGGTCGGAGACCCAGTACTTC.

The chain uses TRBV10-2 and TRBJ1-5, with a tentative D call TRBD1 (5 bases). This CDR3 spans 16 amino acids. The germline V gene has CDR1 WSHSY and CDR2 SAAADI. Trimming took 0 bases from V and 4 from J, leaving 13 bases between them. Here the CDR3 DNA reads TGCGCCAGCAGTGAGTCGGGGGGAAAGAGGAATCAGCCCCAGCATTTT. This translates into CASSESGGKRNQPQHF.

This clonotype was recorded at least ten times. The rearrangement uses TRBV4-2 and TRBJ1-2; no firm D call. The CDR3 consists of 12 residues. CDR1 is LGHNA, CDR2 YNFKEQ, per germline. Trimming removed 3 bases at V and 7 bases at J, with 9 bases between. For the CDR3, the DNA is TGTGCCAGCAGCCATGAGGCGTCTGGCTACACCTTC. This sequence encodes CASSHEASGYTF.

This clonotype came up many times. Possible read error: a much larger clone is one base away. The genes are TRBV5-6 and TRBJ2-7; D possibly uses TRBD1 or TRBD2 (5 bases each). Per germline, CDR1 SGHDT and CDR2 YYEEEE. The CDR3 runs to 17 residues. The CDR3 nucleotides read TGTGCCAGCAGCTTGGGACGGGCGAACGGGGCAGACTTGGGACCTTCCTTC. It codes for CASSLGRANGADLGPSF.

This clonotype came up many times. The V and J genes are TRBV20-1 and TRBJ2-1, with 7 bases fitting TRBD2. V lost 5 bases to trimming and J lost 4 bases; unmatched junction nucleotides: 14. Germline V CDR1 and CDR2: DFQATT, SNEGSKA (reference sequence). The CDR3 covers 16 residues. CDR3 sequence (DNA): TGCAGTGCTTTTTCCCCGGGGAGGGCTTTGTACAATGAGCAGTTCTTC. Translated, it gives CSAFSPGRALYNEQFF.

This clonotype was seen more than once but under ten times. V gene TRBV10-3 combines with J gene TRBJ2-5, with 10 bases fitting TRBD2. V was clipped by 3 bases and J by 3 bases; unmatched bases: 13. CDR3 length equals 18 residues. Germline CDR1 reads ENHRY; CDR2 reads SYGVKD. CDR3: CAISDGRGLTSGEETQYF. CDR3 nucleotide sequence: TGTGCCATCAGTGACGGCAGGGGGCTCACTAGCGGGGAAGAGACCCAGTACTTC.

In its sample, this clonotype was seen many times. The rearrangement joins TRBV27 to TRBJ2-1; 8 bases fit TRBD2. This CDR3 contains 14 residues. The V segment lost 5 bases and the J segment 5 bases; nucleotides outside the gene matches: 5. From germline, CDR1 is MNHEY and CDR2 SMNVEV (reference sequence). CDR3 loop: CASSPTSVHNEQFF. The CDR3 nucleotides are TGTGCCAGCAGTCCGACTAGCGTCCACAATGAGCAGTTCTTC.